The present TCR beta chain was sequenced within a study of identical twins. In TCRdb, the 5' RACE reads were re-called with MiXCR into one record per CDR3 protein. Among fewer than 800,000 distinct CDR3 sequences listed, under 8.5% were seen once. The germline V gene has CDR1 MNHEY and CDR2 SMNVEV (reference sequence). The CDR3 length is 14 residues. V shed 3 bases, J shed 6 bases, and the junction held 5 bases outside the gene matches. This same sample was also part of a study on yellow fever vaccine responses in identical twins.

Sequenced: PBMCs. The J gene is TRBJ2-1, the V gene TRBV27; 7 bases match TRBD2. The clonotype was recovered from a woman under 30 in good health. The chain's CDR3 is CASSFSREGNEQFF. The CDR3 DNA sequence: TGTGCCAGCAGTTTTAGCAGGGAGGGCAATGAGCAGTTCTTC.